The clone carrying this TCR beta chain has at least ten counts. The data stem from a study of T cells of healthy individuals. MiXCR, applied by TCRdb to the 5' RACE reads, yields one record per CDR3 protein. The sample lists roughly 76,000 distinct CDR3 sequences; approximately 4.7% were seen once. The sequence came from a female donor in good health.

As DNA, the CDR3 is TGTGCCAGCAGCATCGTTGGTACCGCGGAAGCTTTCTTT. It yields the protein CASSIVGTAEAFF. The J gene is TRBJ1-1, the V gene TRBV7-6; no clear D gene. The CDR3 spans 13 residues. Germline CDR1 reads SGHVS; CDR2 reads FNYEAQ. V gave up 5 bases and J gave up 8 bases, with 15 bases separating them.